The 15 T cell receptor beta chains in this list originate from one sample, sequenced in a study of identical twins. TCRdb recomputed calls from the 5' RACE reads with MiXCR, one row per CDR3 protein. Of roughly 1.6 million distinct CDR3 sequences in the sample, 32% were seen once. The sequenced material came from cord blood. The source is a newborn girl in good health.

The rearrangement uses TRBV15 and TRBJ2-5; D perhaps matches TRBD2 (5 bases). V was clipped by 4 bases and J by 3 bases, with 9 bases between them. Germline values: CDR1 LNHNV, CDR2 YYDKDF (reference sequence). This CDR3 comprises 13 residues. The CDR3 reads CATSTGLKETQYF. In DNA, the CDR3 is TGTGCCACCAGCACCGGACTTAAAGAGACCCAGTACTTC.

The chain employs TRBV2 and TRBJ2-1; TRBD2 matches at 8 bases. The J call may be incorrect, as the DNA end agrees better with TRBJ2-7. Germline V gives CDR1 SNHLY, CDR2 FYNNEI. The CDR3 has 16 amino acids. The CDR3 here is CASQSLRGVNYNEQYF. CDR3 DNA: TGTGCCAGCCAATCCTTGCGGGGGGTTAACTACAATGAGCAGTACTTC.

This clonotype was counted between two and nine times. The chain carries TRBV4-2 and TRBJ2-1; weak D call: TRBD2 (5 bases). Germline values: CDR1 LGHNA, CDR2 YNFKEQ. This CDR3 is 14 amino acids long. Deletions cut 2 bases from V and 11 bases from J, with 16 bases between. CDR3 sequence: CASSQRGAEEKQFF. DNA of the CDR3: TGTGCCAGCAGCCAACGGGGAGCGGAAGAAAAGCAGTTCTTC.

This clonotype was recorded at least ten times. The chain is built from TRBV7-2 and TRBJ2-3; 7 nucleotides agree with TRBD1. The CDR3 spans 16 residues. Losses at the gene ends were 2 bases for V and 2 bases for J; bases not matched to a gene: 7. Germline CDR1 is SGHTA and CDR2 is FQGNSA. CDR3 in amino acids: CASSLFATGPTDTQYF. CDR3 DNA sequence: TGTGCCAGCAGCTTATTTGCGACAGGGCCCACAGATACGCAGTATTTT.

This clonotype was recorded a few times. The chain joins TRBV10-3 to TRBJ2-1; 7 bases are shared with TRBD2. The CDR3 totals 17 residues. Germline V gene lookup returns CDR1 ENHRY and CDR2 SYGVKD. The junction had 18 bases not matched to a gene; V was cut back by 1 base and J by 12 bases. The CDR3 DNA reads TGTGCCATCAGTGAGTTAAGACTAGCAGACCTTGACCATGGGCAGTTCTTC. This codes for CAISELRLADLDHGQFF.

On this clonotype: One junction end does not reproduce the germline sequence, and a read error may be involved. The chain employs TRBV20-1 and TRBJ2-1, with D possibly TRBD2 on 6 matching bases. The CDR3 has 17 amino acids. CDR1 and CDR2 from the germline V gene are DFQATT and SNEGSKA (reference sequence). The CDR3 region has the DNA TGCAGTGCTAGCCCTAGACTAGGCCTCTACCTCTTCAATGTGCAGTTCTTC. This sequence encodes CSASPRLGLYLFNVQFF.

This clonotype was recorded a few times. The chain joins TRBV7-2 to TRBJ2-7; the match to TRBD2 covers 10 bases. The V segment lost 5 bases and the J segment 3 bases; nucleotides outside the gene matches: 7. The length of the CDR3 is 15 residues. Germline V gives CDR1 SGHTA, CDR2 FQGNSA. CDR3 region: CASSLFTSGVYEQYF. The DNA for the CDR3 is TGTGCCAGCAGCCTTTTCACTAGCGGGGTCTACGAGCAGTACTTC.

This clonotype was observed a handful of times. The rearrangement links TRBV2 to TRBJ2-6; no reliable D call. Germline CDR1 is SNHLY and CDR2 is FYNNEI. The CDR3 is made up of 14 amino acids. V was pared by 7 bases and J by 0 bases, with 7 bases between. For the CDR3, the DNA is TGTGCCAGCAAGGGCCCCTCTGGGGCCAACGTCCTGACTTTC. It specifies CASKGPSGANVLTF.

This clonotype was detected only a few times. V is TRBV6-6 and J is TRBJ1-2; a possible D gene is TRBD1 (5 bases). Trimming took off 3 bases at V and 6 bases at J, with 17 bases between the two ends. This CDR3 has 15 amino acids. Germline V CDR1 and CDR2: MNHNY, SVGAGI (reference sequence). The CDR3 loop reads CASSYPSGEGHGYTF. In DNA, the CDR3 is TGTGCCAGCAGTTATCCGTCTGGGGAGGGGCATGGCTACACCTTC.

Only a few counts were recorded for this clonotype. The chain is built from TRBV20-1 and TRBJ2-1; TRBD1 matches 9 bases. With V trimmed by 4 bases and J by 0 bases, 16 bases remained unmatched. The CDR3 spans 19 residues. CDR1 and CDR2 from the germline V gene are DFQATT and SNEGSKA (reference sequence). The CDR3 here is CSAISGGGQGLGSYNEQFF. CDR3 DNA sequence: TGCAGTGCTATTTCGGGTGGCGGACAGGGGCTCGGCTCCTACAATGAGCAGTTCTTC.

The CDR3 nucleotides are TGTGCCAGCAGTGTTTCACGGGCCAATCAGCCCCAGCATTTT. Protein product: CASSVSRANQPQHF. The chain carries TRBV6-1 and TRBJ1-5; D remains unclear. The CDR3 is made up of 14 amino acids. The V gene lost 4 bases and the J gene lost 3 bases, with 10 bases spanning the gap. Germline V gives CDR1 MNHNS, CDR2 SASEGT.

J is TRBJ2-3 and V is TRBV20-1; D may match TRBD1 or TRBD2 (5 bases each). Germline V lookup: CDR1 DFQATT, CDR2 SNEGSKA (reference sequence). V lost 0 bases, J lost 2 bases, and 12 bases lay in between. The CDR3 sequence is 15 residues long. CDR3: CSAREEEGLTDTQYF. In nucleotides, the CDR3 is TGCAGTGCTAGAGAGGAAGAGGGGCTCACAGATACGCAGTATTTT.

This clonotype appeared a single time. This rearrangement joins TRBV25-1 to TRBJ2-3; 7 nucleotides agree with TRBD2. The CDR3 sequence is 16 residues long. Trimming at V came to 3 bases and at J to 2 bases, leaving 8 bases not matched to a gene. From germline, CDR1 is MGHDK and CDR2 SYGVNS. This chain's CDR3 is CASSDPSRGTTDTQYF. CDR3 nucleotide sequence: TGTGCCAGCAGTGACCCCTCGCGGGGGACCACAGATACGCAGTATTTT.

The V gene is TRBV6-6, the J gene TRBJ1-5, with TRBD1 matching over 7 bases. This CDR3 region has 15 residues. Trimming at V came to 7 bases and at J to 6 bases, leaving 12 bases not matched to a gene. CDR1 and CDR2 (germline): MNHNY, SVGAGI (reference sequence). This CDR3 is CASTIRQGSPQPQHF. The CDR3 coding sequence is TGTGCCAGCACAATAAGACAGGGTTCCCCTCAGCCCCAGCATTTT.

This chain links TRBV20-1 with TRBJ2-5, with 8 bases fitting TRBD2. Germline values: CDR1 DFQATT, CDR2 SNEGSKA (reference sequence). J gave up 2 bases and V 5 bases, and 7 bases lay outside the gene matches. This CDR3 comprises 14 residues. The CDR3 sequence is CSAPPAGGQETQYF. The CDR3 nucleotides are TGCAGTGCTCCCCCGGCGGGAGGTCAAGAGACCCAGTACTTC.